This TCR beta chain was identified during a study of T cell changes during pregnancy in multiple sclerosis. This clone was detected only once. The germline gives CDR1 SGHRS, CDR2 YFSETQ. The CDR3 runs 15 residues. After removal of 6 bases from V and 7 bases from J, the junction contained 11 bases not matched to a gene. Only in-frame clones appear in the TCRdb table, and some are missing; sequencing was by immunoSEQ multiplex PCR. Of under 90,000 clones in the sample, 92% were seen once. The source is a female donor in good health, enrolled as a control in a pregnancy study. The rearrangement uses TRBV5-1 and TRBJ2-1; TRBD1 aligns across 9 bases. Source: peripheral blood, taken in the second trimester of pregnancy. The CDR3 DNA reads as TGCGCCAGCAATTTGGGGGACAGGGCCATAAATGAGCAGTTCTTC. Amino acid sequence: CASNLGDRAINEQFF.